These 27 T cell receptor beta chains originate from one sample sequenced in a study of OX40 agonist ivuxolimab in advanced cancers. Receptor libraries were prepared by the immunoSEQ multiplex PCR assay. TCRdb holds this immuneACCESS table with in-frame rearrangements only. Some clones are missing; in checked studies, unresolved V genes explain under half, and the rest has no known cause. This sample holds 52,000 or so clones; 85% were observed only once. The ten largest clones take up 2.8% of the sample. The specimen was CD4+ or CD8+ T cells sorted from blood, collected in a trial of the OX40 agonist ivuxolimab. All receptors come from an adult with an advanced solid tumor such as melanoma, head and neck, liver or kidney cancer.

In nucleotides, the CDR3 is TGTGCCAGCAGGAACCGGGACAGGGGCTGGTATGGCTACACCTTC. This gives the protein CASRNRDRGWYGYTF. This chain uses TRBV6-6 with TRBJ1-2, with TRBD1 identical over 10 bases. CDR1 and CDR2 from the germline V gene are MNHNY and SVGAGI (reference sequence). This CDR3 has 15 amino acids. The junction had 9 bases not matched to a gene; V was cut back by 6 bases and J by 5 bases.

With regard to this clone: The identical CDR3 is also encoded by other nucleotide sequences in the sample. CDR3 sequence (DNA): TGTGCCAGCAGCTTAAGGGGCGGAGAGAACACTGAAGCTTTCTTT. Translated: CASSLRGGENTEAFF. The chain employs TRBV7-6 and TRBJ1-1; D is possibly TRBD1 (5 bases). CDR1 SGHVS and CDR2 FNYEAQ come from the germline V gene. The CDR3 sequence is 15 residues long. V lost 2 bases to trimming and J lost 1 base, with 11 bases between them.

A few counts support this clone. The chain couples TRBV5-1 to TRBJ1-2, with 7 bases identical to TRBD1. The CDR3 runs 13 residues. The germline V gene has CDR1 SGHRS and CDR2 YFSETQ. With 0 bases clipped from V and 8 bases from J, the junction kept 4 bases outside the gene matches. DNA of the CDR3: TGCGCCAGCAGCTTGGCAGGGGGAAGGGGCTACACCTTC. It specifies CASSLAGGRGYTF.

This clone was counted once. The rearrangement links TRBV5-4 to TRBJ2-2; TRBD2 matches at 9 bases. The V gene end was trimmed by 0 bases and the J gene end by 1 base; junction bases not matched to a gene: 1. CDR1 SGHNT and CDR2 YYREEE come from the germline V gene (reference sequence). The length of the CDR3 is 16 residues. The CDR3 nucleotides read TGTGCCAGCAGCTTGGAAGCGGGAGGGAACACCGGGGAGCTGTTTTTT. The encoded protein is CASSLEAGGNTGELFF.

The rearrangement joins TRBV5-1 to TRBJ2-3; D remains unclear. The CDR3 contains 11 residues. Deletions cut 3 bases from V and 2 bases from J, with 1 base between. Germline CDR1 SGHRS, CDR2 YFSETQ. CDR3 in amino acids: CASSSTDTQYF. CDR3 in DNA: TGCGCCAGCAGCTCCACAGATACGCAGTATTTT.

This clone has more than one count but fewer than ten. This chain links TRBV4-2 with TRBJ2-1, with 14 bases aligning to TRBD2. J lost 7 bases, V lost 0 bases, and 5 bases had no gene match. CDR3 length: 17 residues. The germline gives CDR1 LGHNA, CDR2 YNFKEQ. The CDR3, as DNA: TGTGCCAGCAGCCAAGACGGACTAGCGGGAGGAAGGAATGAGCAGTTCTTC. Translated: CASSQDGLAGGRNEQFF.

This chain uses TRBV6-5 with TRBJ2-3; unclear D gene. This CDR3 has 14 amino acids. The ends were cut back, 6 bases at V and 2 bases at J, with 12 bases in the middle. The germline gives CDR1 MNHEY, CDR2 SVGAGI. CDR3 sequence (DNA): TGTGCCAGCAGGTGGACGGCAGACACAGATACGCAGTATTTT. Translation gives CASRWTADTDTQYF.

The rearrangement uses TRBV7-2 and TRBJ1-1; no definite D call. This CDR3 comprises 13 residues. V shed 3 bases and J shed 4 bases, with 9 bases lying between them. Germline-derived CDR1 and CDR2 are SGHTA and FQGNSA. The CDR3 DNA sequence: TGTGCCAGCAGCTTCGCCGATTTCACTGAAGCTTTCTTT. It is translated as CASSFADFTEAFF.

The genes are TRBV6-6 and TRBJ1-2; 9 nucleotides agree with TRBD1. The CDR3 length is 15 residues. Germline V gene data show CDR1 as MNHNY and CDR2 as SVGAGI (reference sequence). The ends lost 4 bases at V and 5 bases at J; junction bases unmatched: 8. CDR3 sequence (DNA): TGTGCCAGCAGTTCACCGGGACAGGGCATTTATGGCTACACCTTC. This translates into CASSSPGQGIYGYTF.

J is TRBJ2-7 and V is TRBV2; 16 positions match TRBD2. The CDR3 sequence is 16 residues long. V shed 3 bases, J shed 2 bases, and the junction held 1 base outside the gene matches. Germline CDR1 and CDR2: SNHLY and FYNNEI. For the CDR3, the DNA is TGTGCCAGCAGTGAGGGGACTAGCGGGAGGGCCTACGAGCAGTACTTC. Amino acids: CASSEGTSGRAYEQYF.

V gene TRBV29-1 combines with J gene TRBJ2-4; unclear D gene. V gave up 0 bases and J gave up 7 bases, with 16 bases separating them. This CDR3 is built from 15 residues. Germline lookup yields CDR1 SQVTM and CDR2 ANQGSEA. CDR3 loop: CSVEESGSTINIQYF. CDR3 sequence (DNA): TGCAGCGTTGAAGAGTCCGGCAGTACCATTAACATTCAGTACTTC.

The rearrangement links TRBV20-1 to TRBJ2-3; no firm D call. V gave up 3 bases and J gave up 5 bases, with 3 bases separating them. From germline, CDR1 is DFQATT and CDR2 SNEGSKA (reference sequence). The CDR3 is made up of 10 amino acids. Here the CDR3 reads CSARGDTQYF. Written as DNA, the CDR3 is TGCAGTGCTAGGGGAGATACGCAGTATTTT.

The rearrangement links TRBV7-2 to TRBJ1-2, with TRBD1 matching over 7 bases. There are 18 residues in the CDR3. J lost 7 bases, V lost 8 bases, and 25 bases had no gene match. The germline V gene has CDR1 SGHTA and CDR2 FQGNSA. The CDR3 here is CASPSDSGGATGASGYTF. For the CDR3, the DNA is TGTGCCAGCCCGTCCGATTCAGGGGGGGCAACCGGTGCGAGTGGCTACACCTTC.

Comments on this clone: One junction end does not reproduce the germline sequence, and a read error may be involved. This sequence joins TRBV5-1 and TRBJ2-1; D is ambiguous. The CDR3 loop spans 15 amino acids. Per the germline V gene, CDR1 is SGHRS and CDR2 is YFSETQ. This chain's CDR3 is CVSSLVDGFQIEQFF. CDR3 DNA: TGCGTCAGCAGCTTAGTAGACGGATTTCAGATTGAGCAGTTCTTC.

V gene TRBV6-5 combines with J gene TRBJ1-2; 8 positions agree with TRBD1. This CDR3 is built from 15 residues. CDR1 MNHEY and CDR2 SVGAGI come from the germline V gene. J was trimmed by 4 bases and V by 8 bases; bases with no gene match: 12. CDR3 in amino acids: CASATGGLYGYGYTF. The CDR3 coding sequence is TGTGCCAGCGCAACAGGGGGTTTGTATGGCTATGGCTACACCTTC.

This clone was observed once. The chain links TRBV5-4 to TRBJ2-7; D might be TRBD1 (5 bases). This CDR3 spans 16 amino acids. The germline CDR1 and CDR2 sequences are SGHNT and YYREEE (reference sequence). V lost 2 bases and J 3 bases, leaving 18 bases between the germline ends. CDR3 in DNA: TGTGCCAGCAGCTTCACCAGGGTGATATGTTACTACGAGCAGTACTTC. This translates into CASSFTRVICYYEQYF.

The chain couples TRBV25-1 to TRBJ2-2; D remains ambiguous. The CDR3 has 16 residues. CDR1 and CDR2 (germline): MGHDK, SYGVNS. V was clipped by 6 bases and J by 4 bases, with 18 bases between them. CDR3 protein: CASSPPMGGFTGELFF. CDR3 DNA sequence: TGTGCCAGCAGCCCCCCTATGGGCGGATTCACCGGGGAGCTGTTTTTT.

V gene TRBV5-1 combines with J gene TRBJ2-3, with D perhaps matching TRBD2 (6 bases). Germline CDR1 is SGHRS and CDR2 is YFSETQ. This CDR3 is built from 15 residues. V lost 6 bases to trimming and J lost 2 bases, with 16 bases between them. The CDR3 region is CASTAGLRATDTQYF. For the CDR3, the DNA is TGCGCCAGCACGGCGGGACTCCGGGCCACAGATACGCAGTATTTT.

The chain employs TRBV7-6 and TRBJ1-1; D is perhaps TRBD1 (6 bases). This CDR3 comprises 14 residues. Germline CDR1 is SGHVS and CDR2 is FNYEAQ. V was clipped by 0 bases and J by 4 bases, with 9 bases between them. The chain's CDR3 is CASSLASRGTEAFF. The CDR3, as DNA: TGTGCCAGCAGCTTAGCGAGCAGGGGCACTGAAGCTTTCTTT.

V and J are TRBV4-3 and TRBJ1-2, with no clear D. Germline CDR1 and CDR2: LGHNA and YSLEER. CDR3 size: 19 residues. The V gene lost 0 bases and the J gene lost 8 bases, with 28 bases spanning the gap. CDR3 sequence: CASSQEWEIYQLPMRGYTF. The CDR3 DNA sequence: TGCGCCAGCAGCCAAGAGTGGGAGATTTACCAGCTCCCTATGCGGGGCTACACCTTC.

The J gene is TRBJ2-7, the V gene TRBV6-8, with D possibly TRBD2 on 5 matching bases. V was trimmed by 6 bases and J by 3 bases, leaving 12 bases between them. In germline, CDR1 is MNHGY, CDR2 SAAAGT. This CDR3 comprises 13 residues. DNA of the CDR3: TGTGCCAGCAGGTGGACCGGGGACTACGAGCAGTACTTC. It translates to CASRWTGDYEQYF.

The chain joins TRBV21-1 to TRBJ2-7. TRBV21-1 is given as a pseudogene. This CDR3 contains 14 residues. CDR3 nucleotides: TGTGCCAGCAGCACGGGACCCATTCGCTACGAGCAGTACTTC. This encodes CASSTGPIRYEQYF.

The chain is built from TRBV27 and TRBJ2-1, with 7 positions matching TRBD1. The ends lost 5 bases at V and 7 bases at J; junction bases unmatched: 11. The CDR3 is 15 amino acids. From germline, CDR1 is MNHEY and CDR2 SMNVEV (reference sequence). In DNA, the CDR3 is TGTGCCAGCAGTCGACAGGGCGTCAAATTAAATGAGCAGTTCTTC. It encodes CASSRQGVKLNEQFF.

To note about this clone: The same CDR3 can be traced to other DNA sequences in this sample. The V and J genes are TRBV11-2 and TRBJ2-5, with 7 bases matching TRBD2. CDR1 is SGHAT and CDR2 is FQNNGV in the germline V gene. This CDR3 comprises 15 residues. Trimming cost V 5 bases and J 2 bases; bases outside gene matches: 8. CDR3 DNA: TGTGCCAGCAGCCCCCGGGCGGGAGCACAAGAGACCCAGTACTTC. Protein product: CASSPRAGAQETQYF.

The gene calls are TRBV19 and TRBJ2-1; D is perhaps TRBD2 (5 bases). This CDR3 has 15 residues. The V gene lost 5 bases and the J gene lost 0 bases, with 11 bases spanning the gap. Germline-derived CDR1 and CDR2 are LNHDA and SQIVND (reference sequence). In DNA, the CDR3 is TGTGCCAGTAGTGAGCGGAGGAGCTCCTACAATGAGCAGTTCTTC. Its translation: CASSERRSSYNEQFF.

The rearrangement uses TRBV4-2 and TRBJ1-3, with D perhaps matching TRBD1 (5 bases). Germline assignment: CDR1 LGHNA and CDR2 YNFKEQ. The CDR3 is made up of 17 amino acids. The V and J ends lost 4 bases and 2 bases respectively, with 18 bases between them. The CDR3 nucleotides are TGTGCCAGCAGCCCTTACGGCCAGGGTGAGGCTGGAAACACCATATATTTT. Encoded protein: CASSPYGQGEAGNTIYF.

The rearrangement uses TRBV5-6 and TRBJ2-5, with 11 bases that match TRBD2. The length of the CDR3 is 15 residues. Per the germline V gene, CDR1 is SGHDT and CDR2 is YYEEEE. The J segment lost 4 bases and the V segment lost 3 bases, leaving 5 bases of the junction unmatched. CDR3: CASSSLAGAVETQYF. Here the CDR3 DNA reads TGTGCCAGCAGCTCACTAGCGGGAGCAGTAGAGACCCAGTACTTC.